This TCR beta chain derives from a study of beta chain features in type 1 diabetes listed by TCRdb under 2018. Background for the entire study: Mean age, gender distribution, total cell number and subset yield were not different between patients and healthy donors. A total of 85 million to 140 million sorted cells were examined across all samples, and a strong correlation was observed between cell number per subset and RNA yield. Regulatory and stem cell-like memory subsets were isolated from only 8 patients and 8 healthy donors, whereas naive and central memory subsets came from all 28 donors. The study compared TCRB repertoires of sorted circulating CD4+ T cell subsets between recently diagnosed type 1 diabetes patients and matched healthy donors. The full study reports these points: Because cDNA was sequenced instead of genomic DNA, activated cells with high expression could be over-represented, although the groups did not differ in activation or CD3 levels. Naive, central memory and regulatory TCRB repertoires appeared more similar among patients than among healthy donors. Patients with type 1 diabetes made fewer insertions and deleted more nucleotides at VDJ recombination sites, implying thymic rearrangement abnormalities. Because the HLA sub-analyses included only small numbers of individuals, any influence of HLA type on TCRB rearrangement was left unresolved. A moderate but significant shortening of TCRB CDR3 length was observed in type 1 diabetes patients in all four CD4+ subsets. PCR might favor shorter templates, but patient and control samples were amplified and corrected together, so any skew would affect both groups equally.

To note about this clone: The specificity of this receptor is unknown. Base quality data are lacking; no much larger clone is found one base away.

A single peripheral blood draw of roughly 0.11 L on average was collected from each donor into heparinised tubes. Using a panel that included CD45RO, CCR7, CD25, CD127, CD95 and CD27, naive, central memory, regulatory and stem cell-like memory CD4+ T cells were sorted on a BD FACSAria II. A purity above 95% was achieved for all sorted populations. PBMCs were separated immediately by Lymphoprep density gradient centrifugation and were stained directly, without being cultured. To minimize batch effects, samples were stained and sorted in pairs, one healthy donor with one patient per experiment. The CDR3 starts with the cysteine, ends with the phenylalanine, and has 15 residues. Just the 45-base CDR3 DNA is kept, in frame starting at base 1. The trim is 8 bases for V and 0 bases for J, with a gap of 11 bases between the germline ends. Taken from the germline V gene (reference sequence), the CDR1 and CDR2 loops are LNHDA and SQIVND.

The entire isolated RNA was reverse transcribed using the High Capacity cDNA Reverse Transcription Kit, and thus expressed TCRB transcripts were sequenced. Deep immunoSEQ sequencing was performed on naive, central memory and regulatory T cell samples, with an average of about 4 million total reads per sample. Sorted cells were lysed in RLT buffer, and RNA was extracted using DNase-treated RNeasy Micro or Mini kits according to cell number. Each cell subset was processed separately to prevent cross-contamination, with patient and healthy donor samples processed together. Using the immunoSEQ multiplex PCR, TCRB sequences were amplified from cDNA into 87-bp fragments spanning the CDR3 region. Sequencing of the amplicons was done on the Illumina HiSeq platform. The authors processed their data as follows. PCR bias was corrected computationally using synthetic template baselines, and reads within Hamming distance 2 were collapsed, with unmergeable singletons discarded. Reads were aligned against IMGT to assign V, D and J genes, CDR3 length and insertions or deletions at six rearrangement sites. Within each subset, clonotype counts were normalized to sorted cell number, and only after that were true diversity and Gini coefficients computed with the tcR R package. The overlap coefficient, calculated on TCRB nucleotide sequences, was used to quantify repertoire sharing. Out-of-frame TCRB sequences from naive cells were analyzed as a proxy for the pre-selection repertoire. TCRdb retrieved this table from immuneACCESS and kept in-frame rearrangements only. Not all clones are present; in checked studies, unresolved V genes account for under half, and no reason is known for the remainder. V, J and clone size derive from that table, while D and trimming were established from the DNA sequence. The sample yields 130,000 to 150,000 clones; 8% to 13% were counted once. The ten largest clonotypes hold under 1.5% of the sample.

The clonotype comes from a man aged 18 to 29 in good health. The chain was built from TRBV19 and TRBJ2-6; TRBD1 is perhaps the D gene, given 5 matching bases. The sequenced sample was naive CD4+ T cells from blood. The sample's cell subset or site label, decoded: true naive CD4+ T cells. The sequenced DNA is TGTGCCAGTGACAGTAAGACCTCTGGGGCCAACGTCCTGACTTTC. This gives the protein CASDSKTSGANVLTF.